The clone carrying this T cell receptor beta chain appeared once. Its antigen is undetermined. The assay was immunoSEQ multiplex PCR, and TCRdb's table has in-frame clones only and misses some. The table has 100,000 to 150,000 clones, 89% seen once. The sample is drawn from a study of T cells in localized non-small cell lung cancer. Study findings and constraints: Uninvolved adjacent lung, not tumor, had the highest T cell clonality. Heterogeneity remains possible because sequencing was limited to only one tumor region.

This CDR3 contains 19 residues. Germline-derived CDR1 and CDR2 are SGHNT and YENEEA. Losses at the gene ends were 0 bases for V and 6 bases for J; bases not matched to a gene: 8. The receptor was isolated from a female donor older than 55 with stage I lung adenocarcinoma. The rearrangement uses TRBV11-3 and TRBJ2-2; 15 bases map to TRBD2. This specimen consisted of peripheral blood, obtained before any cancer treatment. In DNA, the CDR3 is TGTGCCAGCAGCTTAGATTCGGGACTAGCGGGAGGTTACGCCGGGGAGCTGTTTTTT. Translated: CASSLDSGLAGGYAGELFF. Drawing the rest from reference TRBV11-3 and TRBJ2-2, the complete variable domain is EAGVVQSPRYKIIEKKQPVAFWCNPISGHNTLYWYLQNLGQGPELLIRYENEEAVDDSQLPKDRFSAERLKGVDSTLKIQPAELGDSAVYLCASSLDSGLAGGYAGELFFGEGSRLTVL.